One sample yielded the 24 T cell receptor beta chains listed below, sequenced in a study of CD8+CD57+ T cells in acquired aplastic anemia listed by TCRdb under 2018. TCRdb names Illumina HiSeq 2000 as the instrument used. TCR beta VDJ combination and CDR3 sequence profiling used genomic DNA as the template. TCRdb's own reprocessing of the public reads used fastp at Q25 and MiXCR and kept productive beta chains. One record per CDR3 amino acid sequence lists the most common genes and DNA. The sample profile shows about 190,000 distinct CDR3 sequences; around 59% of them were found once. In total, the top ten clones hold roughly 15% of the sample. The sequencing input was sorted CD4+, CD8+, or CD8+CD57+ T cells (not recorded which) from PBMCs. These receptor sequences come from a human donor in good health, serving as a control.

The chain couples TRBV20-1 to TRBJ1-6; tentative D call: TRBD1 (6 bases). Germline-derived CDR1 and CDR2 are DFQATT and SNEGSKA (reference sequence). The CDR3 has 16 residues. The V end was cut by 5 bases, the J end by 4 bases, with 18 bases between. The chain's CDR3 is CSAQLGGAMYNSPLHF. The CDR3 nucleotides read TGCAGTGCTCAGTTGGGGGGCGCGATGTATAATTCACCCCTCCACTTT.

This chain connects TRBV7-9 to TRBJ2-3, with no clear D. The germline V and J ends were trimmed by 1 base and 2 bases, with 10 bases remaining between them. The CDR3 loop spans 15 amino acids. CDR1 and CDR2 from the germline V gene are SEHNR and FQNEAQ (reference sequence). This chain's CDR3 is CASSLEGWATDTQYF. The CDR3 DNA is TGTGCCAGCAGCTTAGAAGGGTGGGCCACAGATACGCAGTATTTT.

This clonotype appeared many times. The chain is built from TRBV20-1 and TRBJ2-1, with 10 positions matching TRBD2. Losses at the gene ends were 0 bases for V and 7 bases for J; bases not matched to a gene: 21. The CDR3 totals 20 residues. Germline CDR1 and CDR2: DFQATT and SNEGSKA (reference sequence). CDR3 protein: CSARDPGASGGWKYRNEQFF. The CDR3 bases are TGCAGTGCTAGAGATCCGGGGGCTAGCGGGGGTTGGAAGTATCGGAATGAGCAGTTCTTC.

As regards this clonotype: The germline gene is not matched at one end of the junction; a read error may be the cause. V gene TRBV7-2 combines with J gene TRBJ1-2; TRBD1 is a possible D gene (6 bases). Germline values: CDR1 SGHTA, CDR2 FQGNSA. CDR3 length: 14 residues. The CDR3 nucleotides are TGTGCCAGCAGCTTAAGGGGGGCTAACTATGGCTACGCCTTC. This codes for CASSLRGANYGYAF.

This clonotype was counted at least ten times. J is TRBJ2-2 and V is TRBV7-6; 9 bases agree with TRBD2. CDR1 is SGHVS and CDR2 is FNYEAQ in the germline V gene. The CDR3 runs to 17 residues. The V gene end was trimmed by 5 bases and the J gene end by 2 bases; junction bases not matched to a gene: 9. The chain's CDR3 is CASSMPGLATNTGELFF. CDR3 DNA sequence: TGTGCCAGCAGCATGCCGGGACTAGCAACCAACACCGGGGAGCTGTTTTTT.

This clonotype came up many times. The rearrangement links TRBV20-1 to TRBJ1-1; D might be TRBD1 (6 bases). Germline assignment: CDR1 DFQATT and CDR2 SNEGSKA (reference sequence). The CDR3 length is 15 residues. V gave up 3 bases and J gave up 4 bases, with 18 bases separating them. CDR3 nucleotide sequence: TGCAGTGCTAGGGTAACAGGGACCGTAGGCACTGAAGCTTTCTTT. This sequence encodes CSARVTGTVGTEAFF.

This clonotype was found many times. The chain employs TRBV19 and TRBJ2-7; D is uncertain. Germline lookup yields CDR1 LNHDA and CDR2 SQIVND (reference sequence). The CDR3 runs 14 residues. Trimming removed 4 bases from V and 6 bases from J, with 16 bases in between. The CDR3 spells CASSKVGSPIEQYF. CDR3 nucleotide sequence: TGTGCCAGTAGTAAGGTAGGCAGCCCCATCGAGCAGTACTTC.

The chain couples TRBV6-5 to TRBJ1-6; D perhaps matches TRBD1 (6 bases). The V and J ends lost 4 bases and 5 bases respectively, with 18 bases between them. Germline lookup yields CDR1 MNHEY and CDR2 SVGAGI. CDR3 size: 17 residues. The DNA for the CDR3 is TGTGCCAGCAGTTGGCTGACCGGGACACGGGATAATTCACCCCTCCACTTT. This gives the protein CASSWLTGTRDNSPLHF.

This chain uses TRBV7-2 with TRBJ2-7; D gene uncertain. The germline gives CDR1 SGHTA, CDR2 FQGNSA. The CDR3 is 13 amino acids. V was shortened by 5 bases and J by 1 base, with 9 bases between the two germline ends. The CDR3 region has the DNA TGTGCCAGCAGCCCAACAGAATCCTACGAGCAGTACTTC. Encoded protein: CASSPTESYEQYF.

This rearrangement joins TRBV10-1 to TRBJ2-7; either TRBD1 or TRBD2 may supply D (5 bases each). V was trimmed by 4 bases and J by 1 base, leaving 17 bases between them. The germline CDR1 and CDR2 sequences are WNHNN and SYGVQD (reference sequence). CDR3 length: 16 residues. The CDR3 bases are TGCGCCAGCAGTGGCTTTCTCCGGGACCGGTCCTACGAGCAGTACTTC. Translating gives CASSGFLRDRSYEQYF.

This clonotype was recorded at least ten times. This chain connects TRBV6-1 to TRBJ2-5; D not certain. The V and J ends lost 7 bases and 2 bases respectively, with 14 bases between them. Germline lookup yields CDR1 MNHNS and CDR2 SASEGT. CDR3 length: 14 amino acids. The CDR3 loop reads CASKDYELQETQYF. CDR3 coding DNA: TGTGCCAGCAAGGATTACGAGTTACAAGAGACCCAGTACTTC.

This clonotype was seen many times. V and J are TRBV28 and TRBJ2-7; 7 nucleotides align to TRBD1. This CDR3 has 13 amino acids. The junction had 6 bases not matched to a gene; V was cut back by 7 bases and J by 3 bases. Germline CDR1 is MDHEN and CDR2 is SYDVKM. The CDR3: CASTTGVGYEQYF. CDR3 in DNA: TGTGCCAGCACCACAGGGGTTGGCTACGAGCAGTACTTC.

The chain uses TRBV25-1 and TRBJ1-2, with 7 bases fitting TRBD1. Germline CDR1 is MGHDK and CDR2 is SYGVNS. This CDR3 is built from 13 residues. V gave up 2 bases and J gave up 7 bases; unmatched junction bases: 4. CDR3 protein: CASSELGQVGYTF. The CDR3 region has the DNA TGTGCCAGCAGTGAACTTGGACAGGTTGGCTACACCTTC.

The V and J genes are TRBV10-2 and TRBJ2-1; no definite D call. The CDR3 totals 12 residues. Germline-derived CDR1 and CDR2 are WSHSY and SAAADI. The CDR3, as DNA: TGCGCGAGCGCCCGTGGTTTGAATGAGCAGTTCTTC. This sequence encodes CASARGLNEQFF.

A remark on this clonotype: A much more abundant neighbour one base away suggests this may be a read error. The rearrangement joins TRBV18 to TRBJ1-6, with TRBD1 as a possible D gene (5 bases). This CDR3 is built from 14 residues. Germline CDR1 reads KGHSH; CDR2 reads LQKENI. CDR3: CASSPQGYSSPLHF. In DNA, the CDR3 is TGTGCCAGCTCACCTCAGGGTTATAGTTCACCCCTCCACTTT. Complete variable domain (other parts from reference TRBV18 and TRBJ1-6): NAGVMQNPRHLVRRRGQEARLRCSPMKGHSHVYWYRQLPEEGLKFMVYLQKENIIDESGMPKERFSAEFPKEGPSILRIQQVVRGDSAAYFCASSPQGYSSPLHFGNGTRLTVT.

The chain employs TRBV20-1 and TRBJ2-3, with 10 bases matching TRBD2. From germline, CDR1 is DFQATT and CDR2 SNEGSKA (reference sequence). V trimming: 2 bases; J trimming: 1 base; junction bases outside the gene matches: 6. The CDR3 totals 16 residues. Here the CDR3 reads CSARSLAGGRTDTQYF. CDR3 coding DNA: TGCAGTGCTAGATCATTAGCGGGGGGCCGCACAGATACGCAGTATTTT.

This clonotype was detected many times. The V and J genes are TRBV20-1 and TRBJ2-7, with a weak D call TRBD1 (5 bases). Looked up from germline, CDR1 is DFQATT and CDR2 is SNEGSKA (reference sequence). Trimming cost V 6 bases and J 4 bases, with 16 bases left between them. The CDR3 runs to 13 residues. The CDR3 loop reads CSAPLPGSYEQYF. The CDR3 DNA reads TGCAGTGCCCCACTGCCAGGGTCGTACGAGCAGTACTTC.

The rearrangement uses TRBV19 and TRBJ1-4, with a tentative D call TRBD1 (6 bases). The CDR3 covers 16 residues. V was cut by 6 bases and J by 2 bases, with 16 bases left in between. Per the germline V gene, CDR1 is LNHDA and CDR2 is SQIVND (reference sequence). The CDR3 nucleotides are TGTGCCAGTAGCCCAGGGACATCGGGGACTAATGAAAAACTGTTTTTT. This translates into CASSPGTSGTNEKLFF.

Here the CDR3 reads CASSLRAGDVSPLHF. CDR3 nucleotides: TGTGCCAGCAGCTTGCGGGCAGGGGATGTTTCACCCCTCCACTTT. This chain links TRBV7-9 with TRBJ1-6; D possibly corresponds to TRBD1 (6 bases). The CDR3 totals 15 residues. Germline lookup yields CDR1 SEHNR and CDR2 FQNEAQ (reference sequence). V was shortened by 3 bases and J by 9 bases, with 15 bases between the two germline ends.

This clonotype was counted many times. CDR3 bases: TGTGCCAGCTCAAGGGCAGGACCCACAGATACGCAGTATTTT. This gives the protein CASSRAGPTDTQYF. V usage is TRBV11-2 and J usage is TRBJ2-3; unclear D gene. CDR1 is SGHAT, CDR2 FQNNGV, per germline. V was clipped by 8 bases and J by 2 bases, with 14 bases between them. The CDR3 has 14 amino acids. Supplemented by reference TRBV11-2 and TRBJ2-3, the full variable domain reads EAGVAQSPRYKIIEKRQSVAFWCNPISGHATLYWYQQILGQGPKLLIQFQNNGVVDDSQLPKDRFSAERLKGVDSTLKIQPAKLEDSAVYLCASSRAGPTDTQYFGPGTRLTVL.

This sequence joins TRBV2 and TRBJ2-7; 8 nucleotides match TRBD1. Germline CDR1 and CDR2: SNHLY and FYNNEI. J gave up 7 bases and V 5 bases, and 7 bases lay outside the gene matches. This CDR3 has 13 amino acids. The CDR3 is CASSPGTGREQYF. CDR3 sequence (DNA): TGTGCCAGCAGTCCCGGGACAGGTAGGGAGCAGTACTTC.

This clonotype was counted once. CDR3 DNA sequence: TGCAGTGCTAGAGTTTTGGAGGACTATGGCTACACCTTC. This gives the protein CSARVLEDYGYTF. The chain couples TRBV20-1 to TRBJ1-2; D remains unclear. The CDR3 is made up of 13 amino acids. Germline CDR1 DFQATT, CDR2 SNEGSKA (reference sequence). The germline V and J ends were trimmed by 1 base and 3 bases, with 9 bases remaining between them.

This clonotype was counted many times. V and J are TRBV5-1 and TRBJ1-2; the match to TRBD1 covers 8 bases. Germline CDR1 is SGHRS and CDR2 is YFSETQ. V shed 4 bases, J shed 8 bases, and the junction held 7 bases outside the gene matches. The CDR3 extends over 13 amino acids. The CDR3 is CASSEQGERGYTF. The CDR3, as DNA: TGCGCCAGCAGCGAACAGGGGGAAAGAGGCTACACCTTC. Full variable domain (missing parts from reference TRBV5-1 and TRBJ1-2): KAGVTQTPRYLIKTRGQQVTLSCSPISGHRSVSWYQQTPGQGLQFLFEYFSETQRNKGNFPGRFSGRQFSNSRSEMNVSTLELGDSALYLCASSEQGERGYTFGSGTRLTVV.

This clonotype was observed once. This chain uses TRBV6-5 with TRBJ1-5, with TRBD1 matching over 7 bases. V trimming: 6 bases; J trimming: 5 bases; junction bases outside the gene matches: 4. The CDR3 loop spans 13 amino acids. Germline V gene data show CDR1 as MNHEY and CDR2 as SVGAGI. CDR3 loop: CASRTGPDQPQHF. The DNA for the CDR3 is TGTGCCAGCAGGACAGGGCCAGATCAGCCCCAGCATTTT.